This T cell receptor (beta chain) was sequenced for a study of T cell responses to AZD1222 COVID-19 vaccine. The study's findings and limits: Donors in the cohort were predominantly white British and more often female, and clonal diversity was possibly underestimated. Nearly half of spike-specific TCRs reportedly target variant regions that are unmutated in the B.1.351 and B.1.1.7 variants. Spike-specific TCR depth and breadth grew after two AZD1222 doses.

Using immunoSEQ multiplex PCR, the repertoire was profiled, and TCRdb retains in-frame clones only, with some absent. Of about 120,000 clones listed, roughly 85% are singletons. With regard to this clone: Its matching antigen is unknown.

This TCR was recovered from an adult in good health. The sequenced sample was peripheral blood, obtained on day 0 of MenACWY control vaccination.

The DNA for the CDR3 is TGTGCCAGCAGCTTAGCTCCAGCAACTAATGAAAAACTGTTTTTT. This codes for CASSLAPATNEKLFF. The genes are TRBV11-2 and TRBJ1-4; no firm D call. This CDR3 comprises 15 residues. Germline CDR1 and CDR2: SGHAT and FQNNGV. The germline V and J ends were trimmed by 1 base and 0 bases, with 6 bases remaining between them.